This entry is about one TCR beta chain. Study processing details: Reference gene primer amplification yielded estimated nucleated cell counts. TCRdb's copy holds only in-frame clones and misses some; the assay was immunoSEQ multiplex PCR. From that table come the V and J calls and clone size; the DNA was used to work out D and trimming. The profile shows over 300,000 clones, roughly 89% of them singletons. The V gene's germline CDR1 is SQVTM and CDR2 ANQGSEA. CDR3 length equals 17 residues. Trimming took 2 bases from V and 1 from J, leaving 20 bases between them. The sample originates from a study of blood T cell repertoires in COVID-19. Looking at the study overall: Donors in the United States, Italy and Spain gave samples during acute or convalescent COVID-19. Sources were T cells, B-cell-depleted T cells, or PBMCs; the material itself was cDNA or gDNA.

The TCR was taken from a man between 18 and 29 years old with active or convalescent COVID-19. The sample was peripheral blood. This rearrangement joins TRBV29-1 to TRBJ1-1, with D perhaps TRBD1 (5 bases). CDR3 in DNA: TGCAGCGTTGAACCCAGGGTAAGCTCCCGAACGAACACTGAAGCTTTCTTT. This gives the protein CSVEPRVSSRTNTEAFF.